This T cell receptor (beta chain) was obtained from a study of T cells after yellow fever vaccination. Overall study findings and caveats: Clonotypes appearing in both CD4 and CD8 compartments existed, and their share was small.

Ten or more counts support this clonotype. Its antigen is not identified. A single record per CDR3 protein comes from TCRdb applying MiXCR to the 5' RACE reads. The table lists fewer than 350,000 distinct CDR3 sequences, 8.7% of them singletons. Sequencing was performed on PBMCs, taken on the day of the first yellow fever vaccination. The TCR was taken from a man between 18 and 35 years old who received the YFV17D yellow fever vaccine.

The DNA of the CDR3 is TGTGCCAGCAGCCCTGGGGGGGCTGGAAACACCATATATTTT. This encodes CASSPGGAGNTIYF. This rearrangement joins TRBV7-6 to TRBJ1-3, with a tentative D call TRBD1 (5 bases). The germline V gene encodes CDR1 SGHVS and CDR2 FNYEAQ. Trimming removed 5 bases at V and 2 bases at J, with 10 bases between. The CDR3 runs to 14 residues.